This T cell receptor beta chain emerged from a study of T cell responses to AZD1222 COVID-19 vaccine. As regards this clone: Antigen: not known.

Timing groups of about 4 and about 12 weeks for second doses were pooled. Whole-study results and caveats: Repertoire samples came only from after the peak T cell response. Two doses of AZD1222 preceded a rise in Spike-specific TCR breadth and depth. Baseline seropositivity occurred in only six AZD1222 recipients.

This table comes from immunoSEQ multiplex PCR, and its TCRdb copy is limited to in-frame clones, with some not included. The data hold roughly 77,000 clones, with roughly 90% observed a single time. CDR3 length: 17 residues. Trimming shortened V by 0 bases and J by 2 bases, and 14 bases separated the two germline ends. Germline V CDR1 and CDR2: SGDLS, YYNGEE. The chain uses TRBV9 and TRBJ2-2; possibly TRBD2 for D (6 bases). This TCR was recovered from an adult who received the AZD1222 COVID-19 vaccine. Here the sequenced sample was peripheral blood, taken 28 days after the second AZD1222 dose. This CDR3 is CASSVGGSGFNTGELFF. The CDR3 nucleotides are TGTGCCAGCAGCGTAGGAGGAAGCGGGTTCAACACCGGGGAGCTGTTTTTT.